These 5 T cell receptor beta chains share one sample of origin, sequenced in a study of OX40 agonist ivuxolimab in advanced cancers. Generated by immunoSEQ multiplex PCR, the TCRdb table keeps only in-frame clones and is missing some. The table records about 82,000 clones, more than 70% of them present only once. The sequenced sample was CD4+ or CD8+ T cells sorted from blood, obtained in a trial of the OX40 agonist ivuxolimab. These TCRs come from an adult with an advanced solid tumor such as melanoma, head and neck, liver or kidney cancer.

CDR3 DNA: TGTGCCAGCAGTTACTCAGGGCACCCGAACACTGAAGCTTTCTTT. It specifies CASSYSGHPNTEAFF. The V call is TRBV6-5, the J call TRBJ1-1; no definite D call. V was clipped by 0 bases and J by 1 base, with 9 bases between them. CDR3 length: 15 residues. Germline loops: CDR1 MNHEY, CDR2 SVGAGI.

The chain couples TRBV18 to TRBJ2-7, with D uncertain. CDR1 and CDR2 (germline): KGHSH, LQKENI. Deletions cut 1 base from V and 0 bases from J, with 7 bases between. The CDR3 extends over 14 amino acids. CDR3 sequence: CASSPHPRSYEQYF. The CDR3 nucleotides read TGTGCCAGCTCACCACATCCACGCTCCTACGAGCAGTACTTC.

The DNA for the CDR3 is TGTGCCAGCAGTCTCGGTGGGGGGCTTAGCTATGGCTACACCTTC. This codes for CASSLGGGLSYGYTF. The chain is built from TRBV6-5 and TRBJ1-2; weak D call: TRBD1 (6 bases). Looked up from germline, CDR1 is MNHEY and CDR2 is SVGAGI. Deletions cut 5 bases from V and 4 bases from J, with 17 bases between. The CDR3 is 15 amino acids.

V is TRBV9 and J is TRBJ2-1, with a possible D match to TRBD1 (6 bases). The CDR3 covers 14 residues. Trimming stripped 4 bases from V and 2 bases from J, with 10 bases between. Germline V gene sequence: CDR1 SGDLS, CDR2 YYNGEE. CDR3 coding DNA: TGTGCCAGCAGCACAGGGTTTCCCTACAATGAGCAGTTCTTC. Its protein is CASSTGFPYNEQFF.

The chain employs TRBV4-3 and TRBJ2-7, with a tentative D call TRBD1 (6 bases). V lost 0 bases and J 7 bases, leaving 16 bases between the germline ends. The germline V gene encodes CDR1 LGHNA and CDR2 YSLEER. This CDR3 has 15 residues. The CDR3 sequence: CASSQDHGQRREQYF. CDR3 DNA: TGCGCCAGCAGCCAAGATCATGGACAGAGGAGAGAGCAGTACTTC.